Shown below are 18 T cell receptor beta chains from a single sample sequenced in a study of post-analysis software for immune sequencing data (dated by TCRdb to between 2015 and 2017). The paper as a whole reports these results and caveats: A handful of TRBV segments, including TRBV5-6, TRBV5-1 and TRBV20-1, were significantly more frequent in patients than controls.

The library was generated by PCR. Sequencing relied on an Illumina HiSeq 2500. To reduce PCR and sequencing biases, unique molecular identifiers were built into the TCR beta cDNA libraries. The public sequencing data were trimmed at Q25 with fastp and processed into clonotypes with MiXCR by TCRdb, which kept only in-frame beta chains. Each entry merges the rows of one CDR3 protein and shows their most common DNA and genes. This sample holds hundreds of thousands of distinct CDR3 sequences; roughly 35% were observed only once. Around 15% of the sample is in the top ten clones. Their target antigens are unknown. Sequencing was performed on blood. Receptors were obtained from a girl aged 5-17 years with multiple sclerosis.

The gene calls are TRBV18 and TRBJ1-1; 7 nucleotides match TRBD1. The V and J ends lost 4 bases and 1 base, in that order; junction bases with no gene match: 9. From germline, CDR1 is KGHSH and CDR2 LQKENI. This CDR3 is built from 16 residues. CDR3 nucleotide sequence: TGTGCCAGCTCACTTAATAGGGACAGCAAGAACACTGAAGCTTTCTTT. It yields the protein CASSLNRDSKNTEAFF. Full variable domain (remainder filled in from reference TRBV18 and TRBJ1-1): NAGVMQNPRHLVRRRGQEARLRCSPMKGHSHVYWYRQLPEEGLKFMVYLQKENIIDESGMPKERFSAEFPKEGPSILRIQQVVRGDSAAYFCASSLNRDSKNTEAFFGQGTRLTVV.

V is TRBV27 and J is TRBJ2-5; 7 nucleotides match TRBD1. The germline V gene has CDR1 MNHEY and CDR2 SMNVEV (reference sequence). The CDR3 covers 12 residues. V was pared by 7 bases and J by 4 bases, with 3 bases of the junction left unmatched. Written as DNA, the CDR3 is TGTGCCAGCAAGAACAGGGGAGAGACCCAGTACTTC. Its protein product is CASKNRGETQYF.

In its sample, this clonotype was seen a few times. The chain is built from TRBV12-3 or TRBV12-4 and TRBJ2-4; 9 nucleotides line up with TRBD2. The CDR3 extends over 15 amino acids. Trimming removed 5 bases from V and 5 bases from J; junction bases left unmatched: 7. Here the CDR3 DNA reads TGTGCCAGCAGTGGTAGCGGGGGAGGTGAAAACATTCAGTACTTC. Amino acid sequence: CASSGSGGGENIQYF.

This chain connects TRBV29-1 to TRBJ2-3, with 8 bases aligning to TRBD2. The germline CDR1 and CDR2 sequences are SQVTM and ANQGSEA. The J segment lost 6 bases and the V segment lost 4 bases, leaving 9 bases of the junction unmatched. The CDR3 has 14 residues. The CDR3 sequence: CSVGSRGAQDTQYF. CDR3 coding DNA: TGCAGCGTTGGGTCGCGGGGGGCCCAGGATACGCAGTATTTT.

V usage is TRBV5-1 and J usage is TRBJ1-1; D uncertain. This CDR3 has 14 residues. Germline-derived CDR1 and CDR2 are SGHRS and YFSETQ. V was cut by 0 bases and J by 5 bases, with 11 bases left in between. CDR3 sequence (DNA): TGCGCCAGCAGCTTGGGGGGTGGTCGTACTGAAGCTTTCTTT. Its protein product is CASSLGGGRTEAFF. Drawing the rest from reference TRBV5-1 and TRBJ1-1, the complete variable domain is KAGVTQTPRYLIKTRGQQVTLSCSPISGHRSVSWYQQTPGQGLQFLFEYFSETQRNKGNFPGRFSGRQFSNSRSEMNVSTLELGDSALYLCASSLGGGRTEAFFGQGTRLTVV.

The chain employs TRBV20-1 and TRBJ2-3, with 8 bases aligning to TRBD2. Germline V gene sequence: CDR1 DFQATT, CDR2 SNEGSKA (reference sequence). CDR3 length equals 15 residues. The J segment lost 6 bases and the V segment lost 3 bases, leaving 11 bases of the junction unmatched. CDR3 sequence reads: CSARSGTSITDTQYF. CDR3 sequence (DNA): TGCAGTGCTAGGTCCGGGACTAGTATAACGGATACGCAGTATTTT.

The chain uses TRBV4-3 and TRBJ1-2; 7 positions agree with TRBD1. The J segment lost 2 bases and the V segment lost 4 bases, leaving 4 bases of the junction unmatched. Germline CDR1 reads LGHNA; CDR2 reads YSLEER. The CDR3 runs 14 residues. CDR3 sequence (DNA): TGCGCCAGCAGCCCAGTGGGACAGAACTATGGCTACACCTTC. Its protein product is CASSPVGQNYGYTF.

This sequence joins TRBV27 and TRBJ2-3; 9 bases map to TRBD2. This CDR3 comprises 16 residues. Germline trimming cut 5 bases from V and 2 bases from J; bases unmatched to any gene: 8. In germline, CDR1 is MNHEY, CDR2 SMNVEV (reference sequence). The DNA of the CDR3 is TGTGCCAGCAGTGGTCTAGCGGGGCGTTACACAGATACGCAGTATTTT. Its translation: CASSGLAGRYTDTQYF.

The CDR3 DNA reads as TGTGCCACCAGGGCGGGATGGGAGCAGTACTTC. Amino acid sequence: CATRAGWEQYF. The chain is built from TRBV15 and TRBJ2-7, with D perhaps TRBD2 (6 bases). Germline V gene lookup returns CDR1 LNHNV and CDR2 YYDKDF (reference sequence). V gave up 6 bases and J gave up 7 bases, with 10 bases separating them. The CDR3 length is 11 residues.

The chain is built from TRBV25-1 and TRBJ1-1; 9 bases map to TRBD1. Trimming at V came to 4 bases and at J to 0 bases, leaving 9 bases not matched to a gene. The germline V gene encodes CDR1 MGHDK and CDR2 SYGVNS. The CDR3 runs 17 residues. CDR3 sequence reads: CASSGWDRVSVNTEAFF. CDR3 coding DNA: TGTGCCAGCAGTGGTTGGGACAGGGTTAGCGTGAACACTGAAGCTTTCTTT.

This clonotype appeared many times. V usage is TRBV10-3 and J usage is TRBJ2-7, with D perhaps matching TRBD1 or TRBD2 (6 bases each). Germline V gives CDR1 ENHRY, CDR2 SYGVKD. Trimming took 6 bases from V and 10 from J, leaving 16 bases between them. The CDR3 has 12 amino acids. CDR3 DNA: TGTGCCATCAGCTTACTTGGGGGGCAACAGTACTTC. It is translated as CAISLLGGQQYF.

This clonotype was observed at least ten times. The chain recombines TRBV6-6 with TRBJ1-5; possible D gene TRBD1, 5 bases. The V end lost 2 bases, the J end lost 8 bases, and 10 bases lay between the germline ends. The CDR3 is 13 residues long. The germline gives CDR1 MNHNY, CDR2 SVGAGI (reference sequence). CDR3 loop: CASSYRGKEPQHF. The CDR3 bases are TGTGCCAGCAGTTACAGGGGAAAAGAGCCCCAGCATTTT.

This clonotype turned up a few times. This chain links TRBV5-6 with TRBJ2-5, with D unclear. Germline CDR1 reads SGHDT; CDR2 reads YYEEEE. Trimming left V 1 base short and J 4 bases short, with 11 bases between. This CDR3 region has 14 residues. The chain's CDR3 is CASSLIQPRETQYF. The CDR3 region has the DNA TGTGCCAGCAGCTTGATCCAGCCCAGAGAGACCCAGTACTTC.

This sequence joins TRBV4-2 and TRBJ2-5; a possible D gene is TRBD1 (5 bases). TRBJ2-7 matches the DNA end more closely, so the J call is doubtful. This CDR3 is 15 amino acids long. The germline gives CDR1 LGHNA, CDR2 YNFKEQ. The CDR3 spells CASSQGSTASYEQYF. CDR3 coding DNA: TGTGCCAGCAGCCAAGGGTCGACAGCCTCCTACGAGCAGTACTTC.

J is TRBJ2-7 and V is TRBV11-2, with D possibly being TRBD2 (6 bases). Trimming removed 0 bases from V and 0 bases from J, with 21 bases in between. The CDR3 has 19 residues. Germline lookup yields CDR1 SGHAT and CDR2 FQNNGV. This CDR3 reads CASSLDGQKPGLNSYEQYF. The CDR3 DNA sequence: TGTGCCAGCAGCTTAGATGGTCAGAAACCGGGACTGAACTCCTACGAGCAGTACTTC.

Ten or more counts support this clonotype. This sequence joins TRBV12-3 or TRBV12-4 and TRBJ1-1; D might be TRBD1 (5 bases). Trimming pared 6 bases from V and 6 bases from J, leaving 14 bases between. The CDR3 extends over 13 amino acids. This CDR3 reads CASRRDLLAEAFF. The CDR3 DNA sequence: TGTGCCAGCAGAAGGGACCTCCTCGCTGAAGCTTTCTTT.

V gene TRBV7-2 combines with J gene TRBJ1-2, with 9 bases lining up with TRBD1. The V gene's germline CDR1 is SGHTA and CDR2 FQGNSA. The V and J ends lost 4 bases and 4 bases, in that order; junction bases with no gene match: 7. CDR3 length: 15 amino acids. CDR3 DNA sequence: TGTGCCAGCAGCTGTGGACAGGGGTTCTCCTATGGCTACACCTTC. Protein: CASSCGQGFSYGYTF.

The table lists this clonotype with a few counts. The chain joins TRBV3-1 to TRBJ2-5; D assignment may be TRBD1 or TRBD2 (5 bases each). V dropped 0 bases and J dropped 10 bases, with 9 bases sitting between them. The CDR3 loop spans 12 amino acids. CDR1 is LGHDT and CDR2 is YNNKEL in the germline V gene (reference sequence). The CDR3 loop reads CASSQDERGQYF. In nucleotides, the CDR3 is TGTGCCAGCAGCCAAGATGAGAGGGGCCAGTACTTC.